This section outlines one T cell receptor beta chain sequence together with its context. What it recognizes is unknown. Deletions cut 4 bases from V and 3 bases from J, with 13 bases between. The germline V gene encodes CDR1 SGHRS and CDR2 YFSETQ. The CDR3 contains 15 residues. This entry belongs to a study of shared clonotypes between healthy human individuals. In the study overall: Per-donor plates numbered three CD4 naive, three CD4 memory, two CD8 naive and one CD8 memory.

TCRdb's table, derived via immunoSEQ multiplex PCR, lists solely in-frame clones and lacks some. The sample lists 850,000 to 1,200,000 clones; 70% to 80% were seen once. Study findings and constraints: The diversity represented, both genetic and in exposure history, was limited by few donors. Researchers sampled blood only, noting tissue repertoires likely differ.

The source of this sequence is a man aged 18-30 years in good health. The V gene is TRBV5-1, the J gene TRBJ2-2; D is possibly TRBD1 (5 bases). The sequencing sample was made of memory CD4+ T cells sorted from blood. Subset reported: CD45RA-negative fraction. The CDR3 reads CASSMFRGDTGELFF. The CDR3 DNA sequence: TGCGCCAGCAGCATGTTTAGGGGTGACACCGGGGAGCTGTTTTTT.